This note documents a single T cell receptor (beta chain) sequence. What it recognizes is unknown. The protocol was immunoSEQ multiplex PCR, while the TCRdb copy is restricted to in-frame clones and leaves out a portion. The sample contains around 19,000 clones, approximately 80% of which appear only once. This sample was taken from a study of Tregs in tolerant kidney transplant recipients. Unstimulated regulatory T cells (CD4+CD25+CD127-), CD4+CD25- non-regulatory cells, CD4 and CD8 cells were FACS-sorted from thawed PBMCs. V shed 5 bases and J shed 3 bases, with 14 bases lying between them. Looked up from germline, CDR1 is SGHNT and CDR2 is YYREEE (reference sequence). This CDR3 region has 14 residues. Points from the study as a whole: No direct test of biological reproducibility was done here.

Sample: Tregs from blood. The sequence derives from a human donor in good health. V is TRBV5-4 and J is TRBJ1-1; tentatively, D is TRBD1 (5 bases). The CDR3 bases are TGTGCCAGCAGGACGGGGGTGACGGACACTGAAGCTTTCTTT. This codes for CASRTGVTDTEAFF. The entire variable domain, with the rest obtained from reference TRBV5-4 and TRBJ1-1, is as follows: ETGVTQSPTHLIKTRGQQVTLRCSSQSGHNTVSWYQQALGQGPQFIFQYYREEENGRGNFPPRFSGLQFPNYSSELNVNALELDDSALYLCASRTGVTDTEAFFGQGTRLTVV.